Shown below are 24 T cell receptor beta chains from a single sample sequenced in a study of PD-1 blockade in classical Hodgkin lymphoma. Autologous stem cell transplantation was followed by relapse in every patient, and brentuximab vedotin exposure varied. Magnetic negative selection served to purify CD4+ T cells out of PBMCs that had been thawed. TCRdb's table, derived via immunoSEQ multiplex PCR, lists solely in-frame clones and lacks some. The sample carries 27,000 or so clones, over 60% recorded once. Material: CD4+ T cells from blood, obtained at baseline. All receptors come from a human donor with classical Hodgkin lymphoma.

V and J are TRBV10-3 and TRBJ2-7; D is uncertain. V lost 2 bases and J 4 bases, leaving 6 bases between the germline ends. The CDR3 has 12 amino acids. The germline V gene encodes CDR1 ENHRY and CDR2 SYGVKD. The CDR3: CAISEDGYEQYF. The CDR3 DNA reads TGTGCCATCAGTGAGGACGGTTACGAGCAGTACTTC.

The J gene is TRBJ1-1, the V gene TRBV5-1; no firm D call. This CDR3 has 12 amino acids. The V gene's germline CDR1 is SGHRS and CDR2 YFSETQ. V gave up 5 bases and J gave up 8 bases, with 13 bases separating them. In nucleotides, the CDR3 is TGCGCCAGCAGAGATGGGAGGGCCGAAGCTTTCTTT. It codes for CASRDGRAEAFF.

As DNA, the CDR3 is TGTGCCAGCAGCGAGGGACAGGGGCCGTCCTACGAGCAGTACTTC. This gives the protein CASSEGQGPSYEQYF. The rearrangement uses TRBV6-5 and TRBJ2-7; 10 bases are a match to TRBD1. This CDR3 has 15 amino acids. Looked up from germline, CDR1 is MNHEY and CDR2 is SVGAGI. With 6 bases clipped from V and 1 base from J, the junction kept 6 bases outside the gene matches.

As DNA, the CDR3 is TGTGCCTGGTCTGAGGGGGCTACTAATGAAAAACTGTTTTTT. The encoded protein is CAWSEGATNEKLFF. The rearrangement uses TRBV30 and TRBJ1-4; the match to TRBD1 covers 7 bases. Unmatched junction bases numbered 5, after V lost 5 bases and J lost 2 bases. The CDR3 contains 14 residues. CDR1 and CDR2 from the germline V gene are GTSNPN and SVGIG (reference sequence).

This chain connects TRBV2 to TRBJ1-5; a weak D match, TRBD1 (5 bases). Deletions cut 6 bases from V and 0 bases from J, with 15 bases between. Germline assignment: CDR1 SNHLY and CDR2 FYNNEI. This CDR3 spans 16 amino acids. In DNA, the CDR3 is TGTGCCAGCAGCCGGGACTCGGAGTATAGCAATCAGCCCCAGCATTTT. It yields the protein CASSRDSEYSNQPQHF.

The chain couples TRBV30 to TRBJ2-7, with D unclear. Germline V gene sequence: CDR1 GTSNPN, CDR2 SVGIG (reference sequence). The CDR3 sequence is 11 residues long. The V end was cut by 0 bases, the J end by 6 bases, with 6 bases between. The CDR3 is CAWSVVGEQYF. CDR3 bases: TGTGCCTGGAGTGTGGTGGGCGAGCAGTACTTC.

The chain has TRBV30 and TRBJ1-4; TRBD1 matches 7 bases. Unmatched junction bases numbered 12, after V lost 4 bases and J lost 7 bases. CDR1 GTSNPN and CDR2 SVGIG come from the germline V gene (reference sequence). This CDR3 is 15 amino acids long. CDR3 loop: CAWTTSETGFEKLFF. CDR3 nucleotide sequence: TGTGCCTGGACCACCTCCGAGACAGGGTTTGAAAAACTGTTTTTT.

This chain uses TRBV9 with TRBJ1-5; tentatively, D is TRBD1 (5 bases). Looked up from germline, CDR1 is SGDLS and CDR2 is YYNGEE. CDR3 size: 19 residues. V dropped 0 bases and J dropped 4 bases, with 23 bases sitting between them. In DNA, the CDR3 is TGTGCCAGCAGCGTAGGGGGACGGGAAGGGACGGGAAAAAATCAGCCCCAGCATTTT. Amino acids: CASSVGGREGTGKNQPQHF.

The chain employs TRBV11-3 and TRBJ2-1, with TRBD2 identical over 10 bases. CDR3 length equals 16 residues. Germline trimming cut 0 bases from V and 4 bases from J; bases unmatched to any gene: 3. CDR1 and CDR2 (germline): SGHNT, YENEEA. The CDR3 DNA sequence: TGTGCCAGCAGCTTAGATGTAGCGGGGGGTTACAATGAGCAGTTCTTC. Protein sequence: CASSLDVAGGYNEQFF.

The V gene is TRBV5-6, the J gene TRBJ1-1; D not resolved. The CDR3 is made up of 15 amino acids. Trimming pared 0 bases from V and 7 bases from J, leaving 16 bases between. Germline loops: CDR1 SGHDT, CDR2 YYEEEE. The chain's CDR3 is CASSLGSNPRVEAFF. The CDR3 DNA follows: TGTGCCAGCAGCTTGGGGAGTAACCCACGTGTTGAAGCTTTCTTT.

The chain uses TRBV2 and TRBJ2-1; D not resolved. Trimming removed 7 bases at V and 0 bases at J, with 10 bases between. The germline CDR1 and CDR2 sequences are SNHLY and FYNNEI. This CDR3 spans 14 amino acids. CDR3 sequence (DNA): TGTGCCAGCAATACGGCAAGCTCCTACAATGAGCAGTTCTTC. Translation gives CASNTASSYNEQFF.

The J gene is TRBJ1-4, the V gene TRBV19, with 10 bases lining up with TRBD1. Trimming at V came to 9 bases and at J to 2 bases, leaving 18 bases not matched to a gene. The CDR3 length is 19 residues. Germline assignment: CDR1 LNHDA and CDR2 SQIVND (reference sequence). The CDR3 DNA reads as TGTGCCAGCAGGAGGGGTGCCTCGACAGGGGGCTCTACTAATGAAAAACTGTTTTTT. It specifies CASRRGASTGGSTNEKLFF.

The V call is TRBV6-6, the J call TRBJ2-4; D is perhaps TRBD1 or TRBD2 (7 bases each). This CDR3 has 16 amino acids. V was trimmed by 6 bases and J by 0 bases, leaving 15 bases between them. The germline V gene encodes CDR1 MNHNY and CDR2 SVGAGI (reference sequence). CDR3 protein: CASSSGTALAKNIQYF. The CDR3 nucleotides are TGTGCCAGCAGCAGCGGGACAGCTCTAGCCAAAAACATTCAGTACTTC.

This clone showed up just a few times. The rearrangement uses TRBV25-1 and TRBJ1-4; 7 bases are shared with TRBD1. CDR3 length: 18 residues. Trimming cost V 6 bases and J 0 bases; bases outside gene matches: 13. Germline V gives CDR1 MGHDK, CDR2 SYGVNS. The DNA of the CDR3 is TGTGCCAGCAGCCAAGGATGGGAGCAGGGGGCAACTAATGAAAAACTGTTTTTT. It is translated as CASSQGWEQGATNEKLFF.

The chain combines TRBV5-4 with TRBJ1-4; the match to TRBD1 covers 8 bases. The V segment lost 0 bases and the J segment 8 bases; nucleotides outside the gene matches: 3. Per germline, CDR1 SGHNT and CDR2 YYREEE (reference sequence). The CDR3 runs 14 residues. The CDR3 nucleotides are TGTGCCAGCAGCTTGGACAGGGGGAGGGAAAAACTGTTTTTT. Translated, it gives CASSLDRGREKLFF. The full variable domain, with the rest looked up from reference TRBV5-4 and TRBJ1-4, is ETGVTQSPTHLIKTRGQQVTLRCSSQSGHNTVSWYQQALGQGPQFIFQYYREEENGRGNFPPRFSGLQFPNYSSELNVNALELDDSALYLCASSLDRGREKLFFGSGTQLSVL.

This chain joins TRBV5-1 and TRBJ1-1; D not certain. V gave up 0 bases and J gave up 1 base, with 10 bases separating them. The CDR3 covers 15 residues. Per germline, CDR1 SGHRS and CDR2 YFSETQ. CDR3 sequence reads: CASSLAHIPNTEAFF. CDR3 DNA: TGCGCCAGCAGCTTGGCCCATATCCCGAACACTGAAGCTTTCTTT.

The CDR3 loop reads CASSHDSGMETQYF. Here the CDR3 DNA reads TGCGCCAGCAGCCACGATTCGGGTATGGAGACCCAGTACTTC. V gene TRBV4-3 combines with J gene TRBJ2-5; D is uncertain. Germline V gives CDR1 LGHNA, CDR2 YSLEER. The CDR3 spans 14 residues. V was cut by 3 bases and J by 5 bases, with 13 bases left in between.

The chain joins TRBV15 to TRBJ2-5; 11 bases line up with TRBD2. The trim removed 1 base at V and 3 bases at J, leaving 4 bases unmatched. The V gene's germline CDR1 is LNHNV and CDR2 YYDKDF (reference sequence). This CDR3 comprises 16 residues. The CDR3, as DNA: TGTGCCACCAGCAGAGGACTAGCGGGGCCCAAAGAGACCCAGTACTTC. Its translation is CATSRGLAGPKETQYF.

This clone was counted a single time. The chain recombines TRBV19 with TRBJ1-2; no clear D gene. V dropped 3 bases and J dropped 2 bases, with 13 bases sitting between them. The CDR3 sequence is 15 residues long. Looked up from germline, CDR1 is LNHDA and CDR2 is SQIVND (reference sequence). CDR3 amino acids: CASSINDPMNYGYTF. The CDR3 nucleotides are TGTGCCAGTAGTATTAACGACCCGATGAACTATGGCTACACCTTC.

The V gene is TRBV9, the J gene TRBJ1-1; 8 positions match TRBD1. The CDR3 spans 14 residues. After removal of 2 bases from V and 5 bases from J, the junction contained 5 bases not matched to a gene. Germline CDR1 is SGDLS and CDR2 is YYNGEE. CDR3 bases: TGTGCCAGCAGCGTCCTTACAGGGGGTACTGAAGCTTTCTTT. Protein product: CASSVLTGGTEAFF.

DNA for the CDR3: TGCAGCGGTCAGGACAGGGAGAACACTGAAGCTTTCTTT. It is translated as CSGQDRENTEAFF. This sequence joins TRBV29-1 and TRBJ1-1, with 8 bases that match TRBD1. CDR1 is SQVTM and CDR2 is ANQGSEA in the germline V gene. This CDR3 is built from 13 residues. The V and J ends lost 7 bases and 1 base, in that order; junction bases with no gene match: 5. The full variable domain, with the rest looked up from reference TRBV29-1 and TRBJ1-1, is SAVISQKPSRDICQRGTSLTIQCQVDSQVTMMFWYRQQPGQSLTLIATANQGSEATYESGFVIDKFPISRPNLTFSTLTVSNMSPEDSSIYLCSGQDRENTEAFFGQGTRLTVV.

The chain carries TRBV7-3 and TRBJ2-3, with D hard to call. Trimming took 6 bases from V and 2 from J, leaving 9 bases between them. The CDR3 has 13 amino acids. The V gene's germline CDR1 is SGHTA and CDR2 FQGTGA. The CDR3 region is CASRGPNTDTQYF. The CDR3 region has the DNA TGTGCCAGCAGAGGACCCAACACAGATACGCAGTATTTT.

The chain couples TRBV6-1 to TRBJ2-4; D could derive from TRBD1 or TRBD2 (6 bases each). V lost 7 bases and J 0 bases, leaving 13 bases between the germline ends. In germline, CDR1 is MNHNS, CDR2 SASEGT. CDR3 length equals 15 residues. The CDR3 region has the DNA TGTGCCAGCAACCGAGGGGGGTTAGCCAAAAACATTCAGTACTTC. Its translation: CASNRGGLAKNIQYF.

CDR3 in DNA: TGTGCCAGCAGCCCGACAGGGCTGCAACAGCCCCAGCATTTT. It is translated as CASSPTGLQQPQHF. V usage is TRBV7-9 and J usage is TRBJ1-5; TRBD1 agrees at 7 bases. V was pared by 5 bases and J by 7 bases, with 8 bases of the junction left unmatched. Germline V gives CDR1 SEHNR, CDR2 FQNEAQ (reference sequence). CDR3 length: 14 amino acids.